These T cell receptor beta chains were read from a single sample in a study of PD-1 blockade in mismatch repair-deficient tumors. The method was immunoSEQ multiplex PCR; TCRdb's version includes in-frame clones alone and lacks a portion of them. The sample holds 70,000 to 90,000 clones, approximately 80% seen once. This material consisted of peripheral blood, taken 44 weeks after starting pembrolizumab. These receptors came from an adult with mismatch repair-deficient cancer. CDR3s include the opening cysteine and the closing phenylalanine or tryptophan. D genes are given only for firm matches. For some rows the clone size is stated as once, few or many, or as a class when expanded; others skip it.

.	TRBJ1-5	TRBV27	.	TGTGCCAGCAGTGCCAGGGTTAGCAATCAGCCCCAGCATTTT	CASSARVSNQPQHF
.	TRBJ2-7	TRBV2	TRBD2	TGTGCTAGCAACCCGGGACTAGCGCGCTACGAGCAGTACTTC	CASNPGLARYEQYF
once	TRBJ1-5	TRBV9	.	TGTGCCAGCAGCGAGGGACTGAATAGCAATCAGCCCCAGCATTTT	CASSEGLNSNQPQHF
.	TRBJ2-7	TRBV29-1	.	TGCAGCGTTGAAAACCACTCCTACGAGCAGTACTTC	CSVENHSYEQYF
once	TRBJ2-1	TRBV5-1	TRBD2	TGCGCCAGCAGCTTGCCCGCTTCGACTAGCGGAGCCTACAATGAGCAGTTCTTC	CASSLPASTSGAYNEQFF
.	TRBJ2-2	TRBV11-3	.	TGTGCCAGCAGCTTACATCGGGGACCGGCCGGGGAGCTGTTTTTT	CASSLHRGPAGELFF
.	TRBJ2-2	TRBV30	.	TGTGCCTGGAGGGTAAGCGTAGGCACCGGGGAGCTGTTTTTT	CAWRVSVGTGELFF
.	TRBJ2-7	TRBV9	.	TGTGCCAGCAGCGCCTCTAGCGTCGGGGGCGCCCACGAGCAGTACTTC	CASSASSVGGAHEQYF
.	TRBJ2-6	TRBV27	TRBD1	TGTGCCAGCAGTCGGACAGGGGGCTCTGGGGCCAACGTCCTGACTTTC	CASSRTGGSGANVLTF
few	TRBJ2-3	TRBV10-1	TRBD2	TGCGCCAGCAGTGAGGGGACTAGCGGAGATACGCAGTATTTT	CASSEGTSGDTQYF
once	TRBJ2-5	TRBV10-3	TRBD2	TGTGCCATTGCGGCGGGACTAGGAGGAGGCCAAGAGACCCAGTACTTC	CAIAAGLGGGQETQYF
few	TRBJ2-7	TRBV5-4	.	TGTGCCAGCAGCCTGATGAGAGTCTCCGAGCAGTACTTC	CASSLMRVSEQYF
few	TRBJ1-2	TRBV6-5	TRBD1	TGTGCCAGCAGTCGACAGGGAGGAGGCTACACCTTC	CASSRQGGGYTF
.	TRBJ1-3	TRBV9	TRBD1	TGTGCCAGCAGCGTAGAACTGTCGGGACAGGTCCTCTCTGGAAACACCATATATTTT	CASSVELSGQVLSGNTIYF
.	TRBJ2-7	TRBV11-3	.	TGTGCCAGCAGCTCCTCCGCCCTAGCGAGGGAGCAGTACTTC	CASSSSALAREQYF
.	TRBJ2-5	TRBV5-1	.	TGCGCCAGCAGCTTGAAAGAGACCCAGTACTTC	CASSLKETQYF
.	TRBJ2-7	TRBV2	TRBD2	TGTGCCAGCAGTGATGTTCCTAGCGGGAGCTCCTACGAGCAGTACTTC	CASSDVPSGSSYEQYF
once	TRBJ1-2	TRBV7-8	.	TGTGCCAGCAGCTATGATGCGGGGGGTCACTATGGCTACACCTTC	CASSYDAGGHYGYTF
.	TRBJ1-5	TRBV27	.	TGTGCCAGCAGGGGAGGAGAGCAGCCCCAGCATTTT	CASRGGEQPQHF
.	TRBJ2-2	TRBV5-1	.	TGCGCCAGCAGCTTGGTGGGCACGACCGGGGAGCTGTTTTTT	CASSLVGTTGELFF
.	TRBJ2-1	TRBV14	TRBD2	TGTGCCAGCAGCGCCCTAGCGGGCTCCTACAATGAGCAGTTCTTC	CASSALAGSYNEQFF
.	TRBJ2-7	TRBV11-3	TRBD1	TGTGCCAGCAGCCTTGGACCGGACAGGCACTTC	CASSLGPDRHF
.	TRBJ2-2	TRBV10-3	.	TGTGCCATCAGTGTCTTAAGGGAGAACACCGGGGAGCTGTTTTTT	CAISVLRENTGELFF
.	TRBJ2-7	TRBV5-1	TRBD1	TGCGCCAGCAGCCCAGGGGACAGTTACGAGCAGTACTTC	CASSPGDSYEQYF
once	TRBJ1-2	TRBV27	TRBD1	TGTGCCAGCAGTTTCTACCGGGACAGGGTAAACTATGGCTACACCTTC	CASSFYRDRVNYGYTF
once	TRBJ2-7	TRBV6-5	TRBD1	TGTGCCAGTAGACAGGGGGCGAACGAGCAGTACTTC	CASRQGANEQYF
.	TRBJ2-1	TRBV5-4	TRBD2	TGTGCCAGCAGCTTGACTAGCGGGAGCATGTATGAGCAGTTCTTC	CASSLTSGSMYEQFF
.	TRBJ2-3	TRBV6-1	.	TGTGCCAGCAGCTCACAGGCTCCTAGGTCGGATACGCAGTATTTT	CASSSQAPRSDTQYF
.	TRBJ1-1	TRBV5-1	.	TGCGCCAGCAGCTCCGCGGGGAACACTGAAGCTTTCTTT	CASSSAGNTEAFF
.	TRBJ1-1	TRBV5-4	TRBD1	TGTGCCAGCAGCTTAAAACAGGGGGTGTACACTGAAGCTTTCTTT	CASSLKQGVYTEAFF
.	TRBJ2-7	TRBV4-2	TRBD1	TGTGCCAGCAGCCAAGCCTCCGGACAGGCGTCCTACGAGCAGTACTTC	CASSQASGQASYEQYF
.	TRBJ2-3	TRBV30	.	TGTGCCTGGAGTGCCCGGGGGAACACAGATACGCAGTATTTT	CAWSARGNTDTQYF
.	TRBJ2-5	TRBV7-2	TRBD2	TGTGCCAGCAGCTTAGCCGGCGGGAGGGGAGAGACCCAGTACTTC	CASSLAGGRGETQYF
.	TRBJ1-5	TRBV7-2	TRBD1	TGTGCCAGCAGCTCGTACGCGGGGGGACAGGTAAATCAGCCCCAGCATTTT	CASSSYAGGQVNQPQHF
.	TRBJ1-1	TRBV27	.	TGTGCCAGCAGGTCTTCCCCGAGGAGGAACACTGAAGCTTTCTTT	CASRSSPRRNTEAFF
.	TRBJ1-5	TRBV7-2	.	TGTGCCAGCAGCCCTGAGGGACGGGTCCAGCCCCAGCATTTT	CASSPEGRVQPQHF
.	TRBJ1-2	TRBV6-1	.	TGTGCCAGCAGTGCCCTCCGGGGTGGGGGCTACACCTTC	CASSALRGGGYTF
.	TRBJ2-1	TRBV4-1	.	TGCGCCAGCAGCCAAGTCCTAAATGAGCAGTTCTTC	CASSQVLNEQFF
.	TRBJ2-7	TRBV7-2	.	TGTGCCAGCAGCTTAGTTGGCAGGGGTCTAGCGCATGAGCAGTACTTC	CASSLVGRGLAHEQYF
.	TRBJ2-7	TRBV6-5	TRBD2	TGTGCCAGCACCGGGACTAGCGCTCTGGGGGAGCAGTACTTC	CASTGTSALGEQYF
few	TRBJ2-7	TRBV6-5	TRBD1	TGTGCCAGCAGTTTCCTGACAGGGTCCGAGCAGTACTTC	CASSFLTGSEQYF
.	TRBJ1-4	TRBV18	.	TGTGCCAGCTCACCGGGAAGAACTAATGAAAAACTGTTTTTT	CASSPGRTNEKLFF
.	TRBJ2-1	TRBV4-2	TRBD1	TGTGCCAGCAGCTTGACGTGGTCCGGGACAGGGGTGTACAATGAGCAGTTCTTC	CASSLTWSGTGVYNEQFF
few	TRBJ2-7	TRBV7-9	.	TGTGCCAGCAGCCCTGGACAGCTCGAGCAGTACTTC	CASSPGQLEQYF
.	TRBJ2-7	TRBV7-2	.	TGTGCCAGCAGCTTCAGGGAAGGAGGCGAGCAGTACTTC	CASSFREGGEQYF
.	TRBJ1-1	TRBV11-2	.	TGTGCCAGCAGCTTACGACGGAATGAAGCTTTCTTT	CASSLRRNEAFF
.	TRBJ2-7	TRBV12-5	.	TGTGCTAAAAGGACTACGGGCTACGAGCAGTACTTC	CAKRTTGYEQYF
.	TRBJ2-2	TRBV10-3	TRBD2	TGTGCCATCAGGGCAGCGGGAACGAACACCGGGGAGCTGTTTTTT	CAIRAAGTNTGELFF
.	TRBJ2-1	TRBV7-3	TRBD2	TGTGCCAGCAGCTTGGGACTAGCGGGAGTTAGTGAGCAGTTCTTC	CASSLGLAGVSEQFF
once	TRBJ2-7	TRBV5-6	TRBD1	TGTGCCAGCAGCTTGATCCCGGGACAGTCGTACGAGCAGTACTTC	CASSLIPGQSYEQYF
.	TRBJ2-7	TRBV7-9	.	TGTGCCAGCAGCTCCAGGGACTCGGAATACGAGCAGTACTTC	CASSSRDSEYEQYF
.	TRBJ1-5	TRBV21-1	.	TGTGCCAGCAGGATAGGAGGTCAGCCCCAGCATTTT	CASRIGGQPQHF
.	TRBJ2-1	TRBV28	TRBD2	TGTGCCAGCGGAATTTGGGCGGGAGATTTAGATGAGCAGTTCTTC	CASGIWAGDLDEQFF
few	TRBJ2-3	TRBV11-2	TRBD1	TGTGCCAGCAGCACCGGCCCGGGACAGGGCACAGATACGCAGTATTTT	CASSTGPGQGTDTQYF
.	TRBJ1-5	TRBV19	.	TGTGCCAGTACCCAAATTGGAGCACCAGGGAGGGGCAATCAGCCCCAGCATTTT	CASTQIGAPGRGNQPQHF